This TCR beta chain was sequenced during a study of shared clonotypes between healthy human individuals. About the study: Three plates were used per donor for CD4 naive, three for CD4 memory, two for CD8 naive and one for CD8 memory.

Study results and caveats: The represented genetic and exposure-history diversity was limited by the small number of donors. For sorted subsets, rarefaction showed incomplete sequencing despite large depth.

Per the authors' pipeline: ImmunoSEQ output lacked quality scores and full-length reads, limiting matched filtering. This table comes from immunoSEQ multiplex PCR, and its TCRdb copy is limited to in-frame clones, with some not included. V, J and clone size derive from that table, while D and trimming were established from the DNA sequence. The sample lists about 800,000 clones, 96% seen once, with less than 0.3% in the top ten. A remark on this clone: Its antigen is as yet unknown.

The CDR3 consists of 14 residues. The V and J ends lost 0 bases and 5 bases respectively, with 14 bases between them. Germline V gene lookup returns CDR1 GTSNPN and CDR2 SVGIG (reference sequence). Naive CD8 isolation took CD45RO-negative cells positively selected for CCR7 and excluded terminally differentiated effector memory CD45RA+ cells. The receptor's source is a man younger than 45 in good health. The sequenced sample consisted of naive CD8+ T cells sorted from blood. V is TRBV30 and J is TRBJ2-7; a possible D gene is TRBD2 (5 bases). In DNA form, the CDR3 reads TGTGCCTGGAGTGTAACGGGGTTCATGGACGAGCAGTACTTC. It yields the protein CAWSVTGFMDEQYF.